These T cell receptor beta chains were read from a single sample in a study of T cells after yellow fever vaccination. TCRdb re-called the 5' RACE reads with MiXCR, one entry per CDR3 protein. The table includes about 300,000 distinct CDR3 sequences, about 6.9% detected once. The starting material was PBMCs, obtained 35 to 50 days after the first yellow fever vaccination. These receptors were taken from a man aged 18-30 years who received the YFV17D yellow fever vaccine. CDR3s include the opening cysteine and the closing phenylalanine or tryptophan. The D gene is left open where the match is weak. Size tells how often a clone was seen (once, few, many) or the class of an expanded clone, and some rows leave it out.

NA	NA	TRBV12-3/TRBV12-4	TRBJ1-1	CASSVTGDHTEAFF	TGTGCCAGCAGCGTGACTGGAGACCACACTGAAGCTTTCTTT
NA	NA	TRBV11-2	TRBJ2-7	CASAASYEQYF	TGTGCCAGCGCAGCCAGCTACGAGCAGTACTTC
NA	NA	TRBV5-4	TRBJ1-2	CASSQRRTGFFGGYTF	TGTGCCAGCAGCCAAAGGAGAACAGGGTTCTTCGGAGGCTACACCTTC
few	TRBD2	TRBV4-2	TRBJ2-3	CASSQATSGGGTDTQYF	TGTGCCAGCAGCCAGGCTACTAGCGGGGGGGGCACAGATACGCAGTATTTT
many	TRBD2	TRBV19	TRBJ2-2	CAILAGGKKVGELFF	TGTGCCATACTAGCGGGGGGGAAGAAAGTCGGGGAGCTGTTTTTT
NA	TRBD1	TRBV7-6	TRBJ1-5	CASSSGQGLVGQPQHF	TGTGCCAGCAGCTCTGGACAGGGGCTAGTAGGTCAGCCCCAGCATTTT
few	NA	TRBV20-1	TRBJ1-3	CSARLDSPPGNTIYF	TGCAGTGCTAGGCTGGACAGCCCCCCTGGAAACACCATATATTTT
few	NA	TRBV18	TRBJ2-1	CASSPREGRNEQFF	TGTGCCAGCTCACCACGAGAGGGTCGGAATGAGCAGTTCTTC
few	TRBD1	TRBV20-1	TRBJ2-3	CSAPDRVGTDTQYF	TGCAGTGCTCCTGACAGGGTGGGCACAGATACGCAGTATTTT
NA	NA	TRBV4-1	TRBJ1-3	CASSQSQYRSGNTIYF	TGCGCCAGCAGCCAATCCCAGTATCGCTCTGGAAACACCATATATTTT
many	TRBD1	TRBV12-3/TRBV12-4	TRBJ1-6	CASSSPATGNSPLHF	TGTGCCAGCAGTTCACCAGCGACAGGGAATTCACCCCTCCACTTT
NA	TRBD2	TRBV5-1	TRBJ2-1	CASSLGTSAYNEQFF	TGCGCCAGCAGCTTGGGGACTAGCGCATACAATGAGCAGTTCTTC
many	NA	TRBV5-4	TRBJ2-5	CASSRSQGGQETQYF	TGTGCCAGCAGCAGGTCCCAGGGTGGGCAAGAGACCCAGTACTTC
few	TRBD1	TRBV7-6	TRBJ1-1	CASSLVPPGQGNTEAFF	TGTGCCAGCAGCTTAGTTCCCCCGGGACAGGGTAACACTGAAGCTTTCTTT
few	NA	TRBV7-2	TRBJ2-1	CASSLGSHNEQFF	TGTGCCAGCAGCTTAGGGTCTCATAATGAGCAGTTCTTC
NA	NA	TRBV24-1	TRBJ2-1	CATSDLGVGGPNEQFF	TGTGCCACCAGTGATTTAGGCGTGGGAGGCCCAAATGAGCAGTTCTTC
NA	NA	TRBV7-3	TRBJ2-3	CASSWGEHTDTQYF	TGTGCCAGCAGCTGGGGGGAGCACACAGATACGCAGTATTTT
NA	TRBD1	TRBV11-2	TRBJ2-3	CASSLGTGRTDTQYF	TGTGCCAGCAGCTTGGGGACAGGGCGCACAGATACGCAGTATTTT
NA	NA	TRBV3-1	TRBJ2-2	CASSPEGGFGTGELFF	TGTGCCAGCAGCCCCGAAGGGGGATTTGGGACCGGGGAGCTGTTTTTT
NA	TRBD2	TRBV3-1	TRBJ2-1	CATSSETSGYNEQFF	TGTGCCACCAGCTCCGAGACTAGCGGTTACAATGAGCAGTTCTTC
NA	NA	TRBV10-3	TRBJ2-5	CAISDPAATKETQYF	TGTGCCATCAGTGATCCAGCGGCCACGAAAGAGACCCAGTACTTC
few	NA	TRBV5-1	TRBJ2-1	CASRYRTSSYNEQFF	TGCGCCAGCCGCTACAGAACCAGCTCCTACAATGAGCAGTTCTTC
few	NA	TRBV9	TRBJ1-6	CASSVGSRYGSPLHF	TGTGCCAGCAGCGTAGGGTCAAGGTATGGTTCACCCCTCCACTTT
few	TRBD2	TRBV20-1	TRBJ2-3	CSAPNAGGTDTQYF	TGCAGTGCTCCCAACGCGGGGGGCACAGATACGCAGTATTTT
many	NA	TRBV12-5	TRBJ2-3	CASGPDSLDTQYF	TGTGCTAGTGGTCCGGACAGCTTAGATACGCAGTATTTT
NA	NA	TRBV4-3	TRBJ2-5	CASSQDHARIRETQYF	TGCGCCAGCAGCCAAGATCATGCGCGGATCCGGGAGACCCAGTACTTC
many	NA	TRBV9	TRBJ2-1	CASSVHFGGNNEQFF	TGTGCCAGCAGCGTCCACTTTGGAGGTAACAATGAGCAGTTCTTC
many	NA	TRBV11-2	TRBJ1-2	CASSLTGTYGYTF	TGTGCCAGCAGCCTTACAGGGACCTATGGCTACACCTTC
many	NA	TRBV12-3/TRBV12-4	TRBJ2-2	CASSSSYTGELFF	TGTGCCAGCAGTTCGAGCTACACCGGGGAGCTGTTTTTT
once	NA	TRBV20-1	TRBJ2-5	CSASRLRRVQETQYF	TGCAGTGCTAGCCGACTGCGCCGGGTACAAGAGACCCAGTACTTC
many	NA	TRBV7-2	TRBJ2-7	CASKPRDNSYEQYF	TGTGCCAGCAAACCCAGGGACAACTCCTACGAGCAGTACTTC
NA	TRBD1	TRBV27	TRBJ1-1	CASSFWTGMNTEAFF	TGTGCCAGCAGTTTTTGGACAGGCATGAACACTGAAGCTTTCTTT
many	NA	TRBV10-3	TRBJ2-2	CAISESFTNTGELFF	TGTGCCATCAGTGAGTCGTTCACGAACACCGGGGAGCTGTTTTTT
NA	NA	TRBV29-1	TRBJ2-4	CSVVGRTNIQYF	TGCAGCGTCGTGGGCCGGACAAACATTCAGTACTTC
NA	NA	TRBV7-9	TRBJ2-7	CASSFRQGYEQYF	TGTGCCAGCAGCTTTCGCCAGGGCTACGAGCAGTACTTC
few	NA	TRBV7-2	TRBJ2-3	CASSFLGTQYF	TGTGCCAGCAGCTTTTTGGGTACGCAGTATTTT
NA	NA	TRBV11-3	TRBJ2-1	CASSLGVWGNNEQFF	TGTGCCAGCAGCTTAGGGGTCTGGGGGAACAATGAGCAGTTCTTC
NA	NA	TRBV20-1	TRBJ1-2	CSAAFQGNYGYTF	TGCAGTGCTGCCTTCCAGGGGAACTATGGCTACACCTTC
NA	NA	TRBV4-1	TRBJ2-1	CASSQLTGTTNEQFF	TGCGCCAGCAGCCAACTAACCGGGACAACAAATGAGCAGTTCTTC
few	NA	TRBV5-4	TRBJ2-7	CASSLEYQNGPYEQYF	TGTGCCAGCAGCTTGGAGTACCAGAACGGCCCCTACGAGCAGTACTTC
NA	NA	TRBV5-1	TRBJ1-1	CASIKECEPEAFF	TGCGCCAGCATCAAAGAATGCGAACCTGAAGCTTTCTTT
NA	NA	TRBV7-7	TRBJ2-5	CASSEGRVSQETQYF	TGTGCCAGCAGTGAGGGGCGCGTTTCCCAAGAGACCCAGTACTTC
many	NA	TRBV7-9	TRBJ2-7	CASSLGVLDEQYF	TGTGCCAGCAGCTTGGGGGTATTGGACGAGCAGTACTTC